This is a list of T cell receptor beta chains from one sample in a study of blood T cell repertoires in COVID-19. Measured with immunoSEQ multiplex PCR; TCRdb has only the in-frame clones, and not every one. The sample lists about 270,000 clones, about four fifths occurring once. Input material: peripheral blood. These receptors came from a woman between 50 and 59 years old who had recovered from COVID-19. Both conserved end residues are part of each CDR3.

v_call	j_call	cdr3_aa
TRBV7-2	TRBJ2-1	CASSPPGLAGGGQFF
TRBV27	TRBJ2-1	CASSPDSREQFF
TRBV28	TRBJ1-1	CASSLATRNTEAFF
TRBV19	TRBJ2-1	CASSEGRYSNEQFF
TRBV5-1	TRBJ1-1	CASSLVMRGTQNTEAFF
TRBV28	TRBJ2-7	CASRGTGVGPGYEQYF
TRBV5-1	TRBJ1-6	CASSHDSPPLHF
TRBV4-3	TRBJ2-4	CASSQHRDRGFDRAKNIQYF
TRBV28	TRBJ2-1	CASSLPVRNEQFF
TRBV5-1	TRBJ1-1	CASSEGGFEAFF
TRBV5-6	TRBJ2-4	CASSFYRRNIQYF
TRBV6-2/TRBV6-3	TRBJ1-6	CASSYDLGAPLHF
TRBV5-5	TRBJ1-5	CASSQTGNTDRYRNQPQHF
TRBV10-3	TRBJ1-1	CAISESTAMNTEAFF
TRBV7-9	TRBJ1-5	CASSSGGSNQPQHF
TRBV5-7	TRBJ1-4	CASRCPPGVGEKLFF
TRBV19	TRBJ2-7	CASSIAAGLAAADHYEQYF
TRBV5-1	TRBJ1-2	CASRETFSLGYGYTF
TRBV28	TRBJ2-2	CASSRLAGNTGELFF
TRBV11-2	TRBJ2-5	CASNLGVRETQYF
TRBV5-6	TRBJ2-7	CASSKRTDKYEQYF
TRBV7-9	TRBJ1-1	CASSPDGGREAFF
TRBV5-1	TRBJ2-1	CASSMGPADNEQFF
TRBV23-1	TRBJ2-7	CASSHTDRASYEQYF
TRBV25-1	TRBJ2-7	CASSESGRGSYEQYF
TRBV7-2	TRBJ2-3	CASRSVGGRTDTQYF
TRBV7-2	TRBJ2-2	CASSQVTGTVNTGELFF
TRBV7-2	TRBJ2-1	CASSPRQGEQFF
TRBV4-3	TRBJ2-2	CASSHTDRDINTGELFF
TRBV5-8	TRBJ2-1	CASSFRVKQFF
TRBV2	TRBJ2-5	CASSADRTGQETQYF
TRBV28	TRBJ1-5	CASSLNRAAAGGSNQPQHF
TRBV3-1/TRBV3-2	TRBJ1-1	CASSHETDRETEAFF
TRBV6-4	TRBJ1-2	CASKVGRGNYGYTF
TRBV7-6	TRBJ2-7	CASSLSGTGNEQYF